The next 30 T cell receptor beta chains were all read from a single sample in a study of identical twins. TCRdb re-derived calls from the 5' RACE reads in MiXCR, one entry per CDR3 protein. The repertoire consists of 450,000 or so distinct CDR3 sequences, with 20% to 25% occurring once and the leading ten covering over 2.5%. These sequences were also reported in another study, on T cells expressing NK-cell markers.

Sequencing used CD4+ T cells sorted from blood. The receptors derive from a woman aged 18-35 years in good health.

This clonotype was seen more than once but under ten times. CDR3 amino acids: CASSSGTGGRYGYTF. DNA of the CDR3: TGCGCCAGCAGCTCCGGGACAGGGGGCCGGTATGGCTACACCTTC. V and J are TRBV5-1 and TRBJ1-2, with 12 bases that match TRBD1. The CDR3 extends over 15 amino acids. The trim removed 3 bases at V and 5 bases at J, leaving 5 bases unmatched. The germline gives CDR1 SGHRS, CDR2 YFSETQ.

This clonotype was seen a few times. V is TRBV2 and J is TRBJ1-4; 7 bases are a match to TRBD1. This CDR3 has 12 amino acids. Germline V gene data show CDR1 as SNHLY and CDR2 as FYNNEI. V gave up 6 bases and J gave up 10 bases; unmatched junction bases: 5. CDR3 sequence: CASSWSGGKLFF. As DNA, the CDR3 is TGTGCCAGCAGCTGGTCAGGGGGAAAACTGTTTTTT. The full variable domain, with the rest looked up from reference TRBV2 and TRBJ1-4, is EPEVTQTPSHQVTQMGQEVILRCVPISNHLYFYWYRQILGQKVEFLVSFYNNEISEKSEIFDDQFSVERPDGSNFTLKIRSTKLEDSAMYFCASSWSGGKLFFGSGTQLSVL.

CDR3 DNA: TGTGCCAGCAGCCTCGACAGAAAACTGTTTTTT. Encoded protein: CASSLDRKLFF. The V gene is TRBV7-9, the J gene TRBJ1-4, with D maybe TRBD1 (5 bases). Per germline, CDR1 SEHNR and CDR2 FQNEAQ (reference sequence). This CDR3 comprises 11 residues. Trimming left V 5 bases short and J 10 bases short, with 8 bases between.

This chain joins TRBV7-8 and TRBJ2-5; 12 bases align to TRBD2. Germline CDR1 and CDR2: SGHVS and FQNEAQ. This CDR3 region has 17 residues. The V segment lost 2 bases and the J segment 5 bases; nucleotides outside the gene matches: 9. The CDR3 DNA sequence: TGTGCCAGCAGCTTAAGGCTAGCGGGAGGGCCCGGGGAGACCCAGTACTTC. The encoded protein is CASSLRLAGGPGETQYF.

This clonotype was observed a handful of times. This chain links TRBV20-1 with TRBJ1-2; unclear D gene. The CDR3 spans 14 residues. Germline V gene data show CDR1 as DFQATT and CDR2 as SNEGSKA (reference sequence). Trimming left V 6 bases short and J 4 bases short, with 18 bases between. CDR3 amino acids: CSAMRVYSFYGYTF. DNA of the CDR3: TGCAGTGCCATGAGGGTCTACAGCTTCTATGGCTACACCTTC.

This clonotype has only a few counts. This chain uses TRBV5-1 with TRBJ2-7; D is unclear. Germline values: CDR1 SGHRS, CDR2 YFSETQ. The CDR3 has 14 amino acids. V was clipped by 5 bases and J by 2 bases, with 14 bases between them. CDR3 sequence: CASRLRTQTYEQYF. CDR3 DNA: TGCGCCAGCAGGCTCAGAACGCAGACCTACGAGCAGTACTTC. The variable domain in full, with the rest retrieved from reference TRBV5-1 and TRBJ2-7, is KAGVTQTPRYLIKTRGQQVTLSCSPISGHRSVSWYQQTPGQGLQFLFEYFSETQRNKGNFPGRFSGRQFSNSRSEMNVSTLELGDSALYLCASRLRTQTYEQYFGPGTRLTVT.

In its sample, this clonotype was seen many times. The chain combines TRBV9 with TRBJ2-2, with D perhaps matching TRBD1 (5 bases). CDR3 size: 13 residues. Trimming pared 5 bases from V and 5 bases from J, leaving 10 bases between. Germline V gives CDR1 SGDLS, CDR2 YYNGEE. The CDR3 DNA follows: TGTGCCAGCAGTGTCCAGGGTACCGGGGAGCTGTTTTTT. Residues: CASSVQGTGELFF.

This clonotype has a handful of counts. This chain uses TRBV28 with TRBJ1-1, with a possible D match to TRBD1 (5 bases). Germline loops: CDR1 MDHEN, CDR2 SYDVKM. The CDR3 is 15 residues long. V lost 3 bases and J 0 bases, leaving 11 bases between the germline ends. The CDR3 sequence is CASSLFGTLNTEAFF. The CDR3 DNA follows: TGTGCCAGCAGTTTGTTTGGGACTCTGAACACTGAAGCTTTCTTT.

The J gene is TRBJ2-7, the V gene TRBV3-1; TRBD1 matches at 7 bases. The CDR3 runs to 13 residues. Germline V gives CDR1 LGHDT, CDR2 YNNKEL (reference sequence). V dropped 3 bases and J dropped 5; count of bases not matched to a gene: 4. DNA for the CDR3: TGTGCCAGCAGCCACGACAGGGACCACGAGCAGTACTTC. This encodes CASSHDRDHEQYF.

The chain combines TRBV12-3 or TRBV12-4 with TRBJ2-5, with 10 bases that match TRBD2. Germline trimming cut 7 bases from V and 1 base from J; bases unmatched to any gene: 6. The CDR3 is 15 residues long. CDR3 amino acids: CASTEGLAVQETQYF. The CDR3 DNA reads TGTGCCAGCACCGAAGGACTAGCGGTCCAAGAGACCCAGTACTTC.

This rearrangement joins TRBV12-3 or TRBV12-4 to TRBJ2-2; 12 bases agree with TRBD1. V gave up 6 bases and J gave up 6 bases; unmatched junction bases: 11. The CDR3 consists of 17 residues. CDR3 DNA sequence: TGTGCCAGCAGCCCAAGGGGGGACAGGGGGCGTCCCGGGGAGCTGTTTTTT. This encodes CASSPRGDRGRPGELFF.

This clonotype was found a few times. The genes are TRBV20-1 and TRBJ2-1, with 7 bases matching TRBD2. Germline V gene data show CDR1 as DFQATT and CDR2 as SNEGSKA (reference sequence). J gave up 7 bases and V 0 bases, and 6 bases lay outside the gene matches. The CDR3 runs 14 residues. The CDR3 bases are TGCAGTGCTAGAGATCGCGGGAGTGCGAATGAGCAGTTCTTC. This sequence encodes CSARDRGSANEQFF.

This chain connects TRBV6-1 to TRBJ1-2; D is possibly TRBD1 (6 bases). Germline loops: CDR1 MNHNS, CDR2 SASEGT. V was pared by 2 bases and J by 7 bases, with 17 bases between. The CDR3 loop spans 15 amino acids. CDR3 in amino acids: CASSESLRGYGGYTF. Written as DNA, the CDR3 is TGTGCCAGCAGTGAATCCCTCAGGGGATATGGTGGCTACACCTTC.

This clonotype was detected only a few times. V and J are TRBV10-2 and TRBJ1-5, with D unclear. The V end was cut by 2 bases, the J end by 9 bases, with 17 bases between. Germline assignment: CDR1 WSHSY and CDR2 SAAADI. The CDR3 covers 15 residues. CDR3 loop: CASSETSGRGWPQHF. CDR3 bases: TGCGCCAGCAGTGAGACGAGTGGCAGAGGGTGGCCCCAGCATTTT.

The rearrangement uses TRBV5-6 and TRBJ2-2; unclear D gene. There are 16 residues in the CDR3. Trimming removed 2 bases at V and 3 bases at J, with 14 bases between. Germline CDR1 is SGHDT and CDR2 is YYEEEE. The CDR3 nucleotides read TGTGCCAGCAGCTTCTCTGCTCGCCGGGACACCGGGGAGCTGTTTTTT. Protein sequence: CASSFSARRDTGELFF.

This clonotype has only a few counts. The chain couples TRBV9 to TRBJ2-5; no clear D gene. V was clipped by 0 bases and J by 5 bases, with 8 bases between them. Germline V gene sequence: CDR1 SGDLS, CDR2 YYNGEE. The CDR3 runs to 13 residues. The CDR3 region is CASSVAAKETQYF. In nucleotides, the CDR3 is TGTGCCAGCAGCGTAGCGGCGAAGGAGACCCAGTACTTC.

This clonotype came up a few times. The rearrangement joins TRBV12-5 to TRBJ2-3; D is uncertain. The V gene lost 4 bases and the J gene lost 3 bases, with 5 bases spanning the gap. The CDR3 has 12 amino acids. In germline, CDR1 is LGHNT, CDR2 FRNRAP. The CDR3 sequence is CASGYATDTQYF. DNA for the CDR3: TGTGCTAGTGGTTACGCAACAGATACGCAGTATTTT.

The CDR3 coding sequence is TGCGCCAGCAGCTTGGCCCCGGGGGGCTCATCTGGAGATACGCAGTATTTT. Its translation: CASSLAPGGSSGDTQYF. V usage is TRBV5-1 and J usage is TRBJ2-3, with a tentative D call TRBD2 (7 bases). This CDR3 is 17 amino acids long. Trimming removed 0 bases at V and 5 bases at J, with 19 bases between. In germline, CDR1 is SGHRS, CDR2 YFSETQ. Full variable domain (outside the CDR3, taken from reference TRBV5-1 and TRBJ2-3): KAGVTQTPRYLIKTRGQQVTLSCSPISGHRSVSWYQQTPGQGLQFLFEYFSETQRNKGNFPGRFSGRQFSNSRSEMNVSTLELGDSALYLCASSLAPGGSSGDTQYFGPGTRLTVL.

J is TRBJ2-6 and V is TRBV21-1. TRBV21-1 is shown as a pseudogene. There are 17 residues in the CDR3. In DNA form, the CDR3 reads TGTGCCAGCACCACCGGACGGTGGAGCTCTGGGGCCAACGTCCTGACTTTC. This codes for CASTTGRWSSGANVLTF.

This clonotype was observed a few times. This rearrangement joins TRBV12-3 or TRBV12-4 to TRBJ1-6; 11 positions match TRBD1. The trim removed 2 bases at V and 1 base at J, leaving 4 bases unmatched. The CDR3 has 18 residues. CDR3 protein: CASSLRDRGISYNSPLHF. The CDR3, as DNA: TGTGCCAGCAGTTTAAGGGACAGGGGGATATCCTATAATTCACCCCTCCACTTT.

The chain's CDR3 is CASLQQGGRYEKLFF. CDR3 DNA: TGTGCCAGCCTTCAACAAGGGGGGCGATATGAAAAACTGTTTTTT. The chain carries TRBV12-3 or TRBV12-4 and TRBJ1-4; D is perhaps TRBD1 (6 bases). Trimming shortened V by 8 bases and J by 6 bases, and 19 bases separated the two germline ends. This CDR3 has 15 residues.

This sequence joins TRBV9 and TRBJ2-1; 10 bases line up with TRBD2. J was trimmed by 0 bases and V by 2 bases; bases with no gene match: 14. Per the germline V gene, CDR1 is SGDLS and CDR2 is YYNGEE. The CDR3 spans 20 residues. The CDR3 here is CASSVSTPAGGPRSYNEQFF. As DNA, the CDR3 is TGTGCCAGCAGCGTTTCTACTCCAGCGGGAGGGCCCCGCTCCTACAATGAGCAGTTCTTC.

The chain employs TRBV14 and TRBJ1-1; possible D gene TRBD1, 6 bases. Germline assignment: CDR1 SGHDN and CDR2 FVKESK. This CDR3 region has 13 residues. The V gene lost 4 bases and the J gene lost 8 bases, with 14 bases spanning the gap. CDR3 in DNA: TGTGCCAGCAGCCGACAGGAGTGGGGGGAAGCTTTCTTT. This translates into CASSRQEWGEAFF.

The chain is built from TRBV5-1 and TRBJ2-1, with a tentative D call TRBD1 (6 bases). The V gene's germline CDR1 is SGHRS and CDR2 YFSETQ. Trimming cost V 5 bases and J 2 bases, with 8 bases left between them. The CDR3 spans 13 residues. CDR3 DNA: TGCGCCAGCAGGACAGGCGCCTACAATGAGCAGTTCTTC. Translating gives CASRTGAYNEQFF. The full variable domain, rest sourced from reference TRBV5-1 and TRBJ2-1, is KAGVTQTPRYLIKTRGQQVTLSCSPISGHRSVSWYQQTPGQGLQFLFEYFSETQRNKGNFPGRFSGRQFSNSRSEMNVSTLELGDSALYLCASRTGAYNEQFFGPGTRLTVL.

This clonotype came up many times. The CDR3 region is CASSPDTGPYNEQFF. As DNA, the CDR3 is TGTGCCAGCTCACCAGACACAGGGCCCTACAATGAGCAGTTCTTC. J is TRBJ2-1 and V is TRBV18, with a possible D match to TRBD1 (6 bases). Germline V lookup: CDR1 KGHSH, CDR2 LQKENI. Trimming took off 2 bases at V and 2 bases at J, with 10 bases between the two ends. The CDR3 is 15 residues long.

V gene TRBV29-1 combines with J gene TRBJ2-1; D is perhaps TRBD1 or TRBD2 (5 bases each). Germline V CDR1 and CDR2: SQVTM, ANQGSEA. The germline V and J ends were trimmed by 4 bases and 3 bases, with 16 bases remaining between them. This CDR3 region has 15 residues. Here the CDR3 reads CSVGGWGFDYNEQFF. CDR3 coding DNA: TGCAGCGTTGGGGGTTGGGGGTTTGACTACAATGAGCAGTTCTTC.

This sequence joins TRBV5-1 and TRBJ2-3; D gene ambiguous. The CDR3 extends over 15 amino acids. Germline V gene data show CDR1 as SGHRS and CDR2 as YFSETQ. V lost 0 bases to trimming and J lost 2 bases, with 10 bases between them. For the CDR3, the DNA is TGCGCCAGCAGCTTGGATCCCCACTCCACAGATACGCAGTATTTT. Its translation is CASSLDPHSTDTQYF.

This clonotype was detected only a few times. The CDR3 DNA reads as TGCAGCGTTGAAACAGGGGGCGCAGTGCCAGATACGCAGTATTTT. Translated, it gives CSVETGGAVPDTQYF. This sequence joins TRBV29-1 and TRBJ2-3, with TRBD1 matching over 9 bases. CDR1 SQVTM and CDR2 ANQGSEA come from the germline V gene. Trimming took 2 bases from V and 4 from J; bases not matched to a gene: 7. This CDR3 comprises 15 residues.

This clonotype appeared many times. The junction and the germline gene differ at one end; a read error may be behind it. This sequence joins TRBV5-1 and TRBJ2-3, with 8 bases identical to TRBD1. From germline, CDR1 is SGHRS and CDR2 YFSETQ. The CDR3 is made up of 14 amino acids. The CDR3 DNA reads as TGTGCCAGCAGCCTGGACAGGGCTACAGATACGCAGTATTTT. This gives the protein CASSLDRATDTQYF.

The genes are TRBV5-5 and TRBJ1-1; D may be TRBD1 (5 bases). V lost 5 bases, J lost 13 bases, and 15 bases lay in between. Germline CDR1 is SGHKS and CDR2 is YYEKEE (reference sequence). The CDR3 has 11 amino acids. CDR3 amino acids: CASRAGQGVFF. Written as DNA, the CDR3 is TGTGCCAGCAGAGCCGGGCAGGGAGTTTTCTTT.